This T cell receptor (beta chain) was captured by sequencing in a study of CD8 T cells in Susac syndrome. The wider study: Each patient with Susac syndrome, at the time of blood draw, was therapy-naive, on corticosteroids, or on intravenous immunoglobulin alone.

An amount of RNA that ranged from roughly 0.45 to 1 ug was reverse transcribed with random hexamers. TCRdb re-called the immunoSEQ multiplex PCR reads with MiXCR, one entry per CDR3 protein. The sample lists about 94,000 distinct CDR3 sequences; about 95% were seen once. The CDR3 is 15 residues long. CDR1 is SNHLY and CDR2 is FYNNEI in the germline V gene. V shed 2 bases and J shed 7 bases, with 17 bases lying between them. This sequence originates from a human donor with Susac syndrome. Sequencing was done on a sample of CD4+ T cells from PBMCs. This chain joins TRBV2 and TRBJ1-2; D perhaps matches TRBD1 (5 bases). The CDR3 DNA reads TGTGCCAGCAGTGAATACGGCCAGGGAATTGGTGGCTACACCTTC. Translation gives CASSEYGQGIGGYTF. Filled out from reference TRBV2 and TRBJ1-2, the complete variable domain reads EPEVTQTPSHQVTQMGQEVILRCVPISNHLYFYWYRQILGQKVEFLVSFYNNEISEKSEIFDDQFSVERPDGSNFTLKIRSTKLEDSAMYFCASSEYGQGIGGYTFGSGTRLTVV.